Listed here is a single TCR beta chain. The antigen remains unidentified. Clones were read by immunoSEQ multiplex PCR, and TCRdb kept only the in-frame ones, dropping some. The table has about 84,000 clones, approximately 95% seen once. This record belongs to a study of OX40 agonist ivuxolimab in advanced cancers. About the research overall: Patients were dosed with the agonistic anti-OX40 (CD134) antibody ivuxolimab. Earlier treatment with anti-PD-1, anti-PD-L1 or anti-CTLA-4 was permitted, and about 40% had received some.

Cycle 7 day 1, cycle 4 day 1, and baseline were the timepoints at which blood was sampled. Study-level findings and limits: The CD4+ and CD8+ T cells in the blood had expanded clonally by week 6 at 0.1 to 3.0 mg/kg.

The CDR3 covers 15 residues. The junction had 3 bases not matched to a gene; V was cut back by 5 bases and J by 0 bases. Germline values: CDR1 SEHNR, CDR2 FQNEAQ (reference sequence). The sample consisted of CD4+ or CD8+ T cells sorted from blood, taken in a trial of the OX40 agonist ivuxolimab. This chain connects TRBV7-9 to TRBJ2-7, with 11 positions matching TRBD2. The TCR originated in an adult with an advanced solid tumor such as melanoma, head and neck, liver or kidney cancer. This chain's CDR3 is CASSAGLADSYEQYF. DNA for the CDR3: TGTGCCAGCAGCGCGGGACTAGCGGACTCCTACGAGCAGTACTTC.